Listed below are T cell receptor beta chains from one sample, sequenced in a study of T cell responses to AZD1222 COVID-19 vaccine. Assay used: immunoSEQ multiplex PCR; TCRdb lists only in-frame clones, some missing. The sample includes around 140,000 clones. Material for sequencing was peripheral blood. The receptors were gathered from an adult in good health. CDR3s include the opening cysteine and the closing phenylalanine or tryptophan. A D gene is named only where the DNA matches it firmly.

V,length,J,D,DNA,CDR3
TRBV19,13,TRBJ2-7,-,TGTGCCAGTAGTATAGTGAGGGGCGGAGAGCAGTACTTC,CASSIVRGGEQYF
TRBV11-3,14,TRBJ2-1,-,TGTGCCAGCAGCTTTGGCGCGGTGTACAATGAGCAGTTCTTC,CASSFGAVYNEQFF
TRBV6-2/TRBV6-3,15,TRBJ1-5,TRBD1,TGTGCCAGCAGTGGACAGGGTGTTAGCAATCAGCCCCAGCATTTT,CASSGQGVSNQPQHF
TRBV15,16,TRBJ1-5,TRBD1,TGTGCCACCAGCAGATTCCGCGACAGGGACAATCAGCCCCAGCATTTT,CATSRFRDRDNQPQHF
TRBV18,15,TRBJ2-7,TRBD1,TGTGCCAGCTCAGCACCGGGACAGTACTCCTACGAGCAGTACTTC,CASSAPGQYSYEQYF
TRBV3-1/TRBV3-2,20,TRBJ2-3,TRBD2,TGTGCCAGCAGCCAAGAATTGACTAGCGGGGGGCCCCTACGCACAGATACGCAGTATTTT,CASSQELTSGGPLRTDTQYF
TRBV6-1,17,TRBJ1-6,-,TGTGCCAGCAGTGAAGCCCGGCCAGGGGCGAATAATTCACCCCTCCACTTT,CASSEARPGANNSPLHF
TRBV19,15,TRBJ2-1,TRBD2,TGTGCCAGTAGTATGTCGGCTAGCGGGGGTAATGAGCAGTTCTTC,CASSMSASGGNEQFF
TRBV5-1,19,TRBJ1-2,-,TGCGCCAGCAGCTTGGATGGTTGGCCAGGGTCGGCGAGTTTCCAAGGCTACACCTTC,CASSLDGWPGSASFQGYTF
TRBV7-2,15,TRBJ1-2,TRBD1,TGTGCCAGCAGCTTAGGCTTGGGACAGTACTATGGCTACACCTTC,CASSLGLGQYYGYTF
TRBV28,14,TRBJ1-5,-,TGTGCCAGCAGTTTCTTCCAGCGCAATCAGCCCCAGCATTTT,CASSFFQRNQPQHF
TRBV15,13,TRBJ2-1,-,TGTGCCACCAGCAGAGCTGAGACCCATGAGCAGTTCTTC,CATSRAETHEQFF
TRBV9,15,TRBJ2-7,TRBD1,TGTGCCAGCAGCTCAACCGGGACAGCCACCTACGAGCAGTACTTC,CASSSTGTATYEQYF
TRBV29-1,13,TRBJ2-7,-,TGCAGCGTCCGCCTAGGTGGGTTCTACGAGCAGTACTTC,CSVRLGGFYEQYF
TRBV12-3/TRBV12-4,12,TRBJ1-2,-,TGTGCCAGCAGTTTGAGGGACATAGGCTACACCTTC,CASSLRDIGYTF
TRBV15,14,TRBJ1-2,-,TGTGCCACCAGCAGAGGACGAGGGGACTATGGCTACACCTTC,CATSRGRGDYGYTF
TRBV9,18,TRBJ1-6,TRBD1,TGTGCCAGCAGCAAAACGGACAGGGGCAGTACGAGGAATTCACCCCTCCACTTT,CASSKTDRGSTRNSPLHF
TRBV28,16,TRBJ1-1,TRBD1,TGTGCCAGCAATTTTGAGGGGGCGCCGCGGGGCACTGAAGCTTTCTTT,CASNFEGAPRGTEAFF
TRBV19,17,TRBJ1-1,TRBD1,TGTGCCAGTAGTAAGGGGGCCCAGGGGGAAGTGAACACTGAAGCTTTCTTT,CASSKGAQGEVNTEAFF
TRBV4-3,17,TRBJ1-1,-,TGCGCCAGCAGCCAAGATCGCTTGGCTGATATGAGCACTGAAGCTTTCTTT,CASSQDRLADMSTEAFF
TRBV5-4,12,TRBJ2-7,-,TGTGCCAGCAGCTTACAGGGCTACGAGCAGTACTTC,CASSLQGYEQYF
TRBV30,14,TRBJ2-3,TRBD1,TGTGCCCGAGACAGGGGGCTGGGAACAGATACGCAGTATTTT,CARDRGLGTDTQYF
TRBV12-3/TRBV12-4,13,TRBJ1-5,TRBD1,TGTGCCAGCAGCTGGACAGGGAATCAGCCCCAGCATTTT,CASSWTGNQPQHF
TRBV10-3,15,TRBJ2-7,TRBD1,TGTGCCATCAGCTCCGAGGGGCAGGGGGCGGTCGAGCAGTACTTC,CAISSEGQGAVEQYF
TRBV7-9,16,TRBJ2-3,-,TGTGCCAGCAGCTTAGGGAACGCGGGCGGAGCGGATACGCAGTATTTT,CASSLGNAGGADTQYF
TRBV5-1,15,TRBJ1-1,-,TGCGCCAGCAGCTTGGCTCAGGGCACCTCCGCTGAAGCTTTCTTT,CASSLAQGTSAEAFF
TRBV3-1/TRBV3-2,15,TRBJ2-7,TRBD2,TGTGCCAGCAGCTCTCATAGCGGGGGGGCGTCCGAGCAGTACTTC,CASSSHSGGASEQYF
TRBV2,11,TRBJ2-5,-,TGTGCCAGCAGTGACACTGGGACCCAGTACTTC,CASSDTGTQYF
TRBV3-1/TRBV3-2,12,TRBJ2-1,-,TGTGCCAGCAGCCAAGTCGGGAATGAGCAGTTCTTC,CASSQVGNEQFF
TRBV5-1,13,TRBJ1-4,-,TGCGCCAGCAGCTTGGGACTTAATGAAAAACTGTTTTTT,CASSLGLNEKLFF
TRBV7-2,15,TRBJ1-1,-,TGTGCCAGCAGGTCGGCGAGGGAGAAGAACACTGAAGCTTTCTTT,CASRSAREKNTEAFF
TRBV7-3,13,TRBJ2-7,-,TGTGCCAGCAGCTCGATACACCTCGGCGAGCAGTACTTC,CASSSIHLGEQYF
TRBV29-1,11,TRBJ2-7,-,TGCAGCGGCCTCAGGGGCTACGAGCAGTACTTC,CSGLRGYEQYF
TRBV2,11,TRBJ1-1,-,TGTGCCAGCAAAACCACAGGGCGCGCTTTCTTT,CASKTTGRAFF
TRBV7-6,13,TRBJ2-7,-,TGTGCCAGCAGTTCCGGCAGGAATGGCGAGCAGTACTTC,CASSSGRNGEQYF
TRBV6-6,16,TRBJ2-2,-,TGTGCCAGCAATTATCGATCTACTGGTAGAGGCGGGGAGCTGTTTTTT,CASNYRSTGRGGELFF
TRBV29-1,14,TRBJ1-1,-,TGCAGCGTTGACCCGGGTCCCTTGAACACTGAAGCTTTCTTT,CSVDPGPLNTEAFF
TRBV7-9,16,TRBJ1-2,-,TGTGCCAGCAGCTTAGTTTCCCTGACACGAAACTATGGCTACACCTTC,CASSLVSLTRNYGYTF
TRBV6-1,16,TRBJ1-2,TRBD1,TGTGCCAGCAGTGAAAACCCGGGACAGACGGGCTATGGCTACACCTTC,CASSENPGQTGYGYTF
TRBV6-5,14,TRBJ2-2,-,TGTGCCAGCAGTTACGGTCTTAACACCGGGGAGCTGTTTTTT,CASSYGLNTGELFF